This TCR beta chain was captured by sequencing in a study of cytomegalovirus exposure and HLA in healthy donors. The CDR3 has 14 amino acids. Looked up from germline, CDR1 is MNHEY and CDR2 is SMNVEV (reference sequence). Trimming pared 5 bases from V and 5 bases from J, leaving 15 bases between. This PCR relied on a set of 60 Vbeta primers and 13 Jbeta primers. The method was immunoSEQ multiplex PCR; TCRdb's version includes in-frame clones alone and lacks a portion of them. The listing contains about 160,000 clones. The J gene is TRBJ1-2, the V gene TRBV27, with D perhaps TRBD1 (6 bases). The receptor was derived from a woman aged 60-75 years in good health and CMV-seronegative. What was sequenced was PBMCs. In DNA form, the CDR3 reads TGTGCCAGCAGTGTCCATGGACAGATGTATGGCTACACCTTC. Translating it yields CASSVHGQMYGYTF.